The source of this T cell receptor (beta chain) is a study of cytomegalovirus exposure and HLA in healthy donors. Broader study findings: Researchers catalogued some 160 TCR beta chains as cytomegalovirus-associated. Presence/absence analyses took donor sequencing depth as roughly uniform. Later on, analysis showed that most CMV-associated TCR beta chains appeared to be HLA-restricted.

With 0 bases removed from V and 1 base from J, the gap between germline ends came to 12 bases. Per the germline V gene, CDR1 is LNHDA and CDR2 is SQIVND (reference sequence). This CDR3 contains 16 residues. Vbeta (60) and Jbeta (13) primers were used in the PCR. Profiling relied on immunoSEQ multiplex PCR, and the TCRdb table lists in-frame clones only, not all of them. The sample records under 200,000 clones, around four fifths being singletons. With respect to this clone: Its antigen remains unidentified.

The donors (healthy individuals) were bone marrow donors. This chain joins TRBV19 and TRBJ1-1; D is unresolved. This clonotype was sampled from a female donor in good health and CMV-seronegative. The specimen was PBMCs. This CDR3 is CASSIDPWSGNTEAFF. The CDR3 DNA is TGTGCCAGTAGTATAGATCCCTGGAGTGGGAACACTGAAGCTTTCTTT.